The next 10 T cell receptor beta chains were all read from a single sample in a study of OX40 agonist ivuxolimab in advanced cancers. The assay was immunoSEQ multiplex PCR, and TCRdb's table has in-frame clones only and misses some. The top ten hold 3% to 4.5% of the sample, which has 50,000 to 70,000 clones, around 90% seen once. The starting material was CD4+ or CD8+ T cells sorted from blood, obtained in a trial of the OX40 agonist ivuxolimab. The receptors originated from an adult with an advanced solid tumor such as melanoma, head and neck, liver or kidney cancer.

The V gene is TRBV5-1, the J gene TRBJ2-5; maybe TRBD1 (6 bases). Germline V gives CDR1 SGHRS, CDR2 YFSETQ. The CDR3 sequence is 14 residues long. V dropped 4 bases and J dropped 1 base, with 11 bases sitting between them. CDR3 loop: CASSTDSSQETQYF. CDR3 nucleotide sequence: TGCGCCAGCAGCACGGACAGTTCCCAAGAGACCCAGTACTTC.

The chain recombines TRBV28 with TRBJ1-1, with 7 nucleotides matching TRBD1. The trim removed 6 bases at V and 6 bases at J, leaving 10 bases unmatched. The CDR3 runs to 14 residues. CDR1 is MDHEN and CDR2 is SYDVKM in the germline V gene. The CDR3 coding sequence is TGTGCCAGCAGGCAACAGGGGTGGAGGGCTGAAGCTTTCTTT. This translates into CASRQQGWRAEAFF.

The rearrangement uses TRBV7-3 and TRBJ2-7, with D hard to call. Trimming pared 2 bases from V and 1 base from J, leaving 6 bases between. CDR1 SGHTA and CDR2 FQGTGA come from the germline V gene. The CDR3 extends over 13 amino acids. DNA of the CDR3: TGTGCCAGCAGCTTAGACGCATCCTACGAGCAGTACTTC. Its protein product is CASSLDASYEQYF.

The rearrangement uses TRBV19 and TRBJ2-1, with D possibly matching TRBD2 (5 bases). From germline, CDR1 is LNHDA and CDR2 SQIVND (reference sequence). The CDR3 has 17 residues. Trimming removed 6 bases from V and 6 bases from J, with 24 bases in between. The CDR3 nucleotides are TGTGCCAGTAGCCATCCCTCCACTAGTTTCGGTGCCAATGAGCAGTTCTTC. Protein sequence: CASSHPSTSFGANEQFF. The variable domain in full, completed from reference TRBV19 and TRBJ2-1, reads DGGITQSPKYLFRKEGQNVTLSCEQNLNHDAMYWYRQDPGQGLRLIYYSQIVNDFQKGDIAEGYSVSREKKESFPLTVTSAQKNPTAFYLCASSHPSTSFGANEQFFGPGTRLTVL.

The table lists this clone with a count of one. The chain has TRBV28 and TRBJ1-1, with TRBD1 identical over 10 bases. Unmatched junction bases numbered 15, after V lost 10 bases and J lost 7 bases. CDR1 MDHEN and CDR2 SYDVKM come from the germline V gene. CDR3 length equals 15 residues. CDR3 coding DNA: TGTGCCATCCTTTCTAATAGACAGGGGGCCGGTGAAGCTTTCTTT. It encodes CAILSNRQGAGEAFF.

V usage is TRBV28 and J usage is TRBJ2-7; unclear D gene. The CDR3 covers 13 residues. Deletions cut 2 bases from V and 2 bases from J, with 7 bases between. Germline V gene data show CDR1 as MDHEN and CDR2 as SYDVKM. The CDR3 DNA reads as TGTGCCAGCAGTTTACCGGGTACCTACGAGCAGTACTTC. It encodes CASSLPGTYEQYF.

The chain uses TRBV5-5 and TRBJ2-7, with D unclear. The V and J ends lost 2 bases and 4 bases respectively, with 4 bases between them. Per the germline V gene, CDR1 is SGHKS and CDR2 is YYEKEE (reference sequence). This CDR3 spans 11 amino acids. The CDR3, as DNA: TGTGCCAGCAGCTTTATGTACGAGCAGTACTTC. Protein product: CASSFMYEQYF.

The rearrangement joins TRBV6-1 to TRBJ2-7; TRBD1 might be the D (6 bases). The CDR3 has 12 amino acids. The V end was cut by 3 bases, the J end by 4 bases, with 7 bases between. Germline V CDR1 and CDR2: MNHNS, SASEGT. CDR3 nucleotides: TGTGCCAGCAGTGAGGGGACATACGAGCAGTACTTC. It encodes CASSEGTYEQYF.

V gene TRBV19 combines with J gene TRBJ2-7, with D possibly TRBD2 on 5 matching bases. Looked up from germline, CDR1 is LNHDA and CDR2 is SQIVND (reference sequence). The V and J ends lost 8 bases and 0 bases respectively, with 17 bases between them. CDR3 length: 15 amino acids. The DNA of the CDR3 is TGTGCCAGTTCAACTAGTGGCGGAAGCTCCTACGAGCAGTACTTC. This translates into CASSTSGGSSYEQYF.

CDR3 residues: CASSTGLALFTDTQYF. CDR3 sequence (DNA): TGTGCCAGCAGTACGGGACTAGCTTTATTTACAGATACGCAGTATTTT. The rearrangement uses TRBV27 and TRBJ2-3; 9 nucleotides agree with TRBD2. Germline CDR1 and CDR2: MNHEY and SMNVEV (reference sequence). This CDR3 is 16 amino acids long. Unmatched junction bases numbered 9, after V lost 5 bases and J lost 3 bases.